A single sample gave rise to the 21 T cell receptor beta chains below, sequenced in a study of T cells in Graves' hyperthyroidism and ophthalmopathy. From RNA transcripts, TCR beta CDR3 regions were amplified. The TCR CDR3 was amplified in a first-round RT-PCR using the HTBI primer set. TCRdb recomputed calls from the multiplex PCR reads with MiXCR, one row per CDR3 protein. The sample lists around 280,000 distinct CDR3 sequences, roughly 13% occurring once. Sequencing used blood. The source is a woman between 40 and 55 years old with Graves' hyperthyroidism.

This chain joins TRBV12-3 or TRBV12-4 and TRBJ2-4; TRBD1 aligns across 10 bases. J lost 0 bases, V lost 6 bases, and 5 bases had no gene match. The CDR3 has 16 amino acids. The CDR3 protein is CASRSDRGLAKNIQYF. CDR3 DNA: TGTGCCAGCAGATCCGACAGGGGGCTAGCCAAAAACATTCAGTACTTC.

This clonotype occurred a few times. V and J are TRBV20-1 and TRBJ2-6; no definite D call. CDR1 and CDR2 from the germline V gene are DFQATT and SNEGSKA (reference sequence). The length of the CDR3 is 13 residues. V was pared by 6 bases and J by 4 bases, with 10 bases between. CDR3 DNA sequence: TGCAGTGCCATCGCACCGGGGGCCAACGTCCTGACTTTC. Protein product: CSAIAPGANVLTF.

This clonotype was counted at least ten times. The junction and the germline gene differ at one end; a read error may be behind it. The V and J genes are TRBV28 and TRBJ2-7, with 8 positions matching TRBD1. The germline gives CDR1 MDHEN, CDR2 SYDVKM. CDR3 length: 15 amino acids. Here the CDR3 DNA reads TGTGCCAGCAGTTTATCCGGGACAGGCGGATACGAACAGTACTTC. Its protein is CASSLSGTGGYEQYF. The full variable domain, with the rest looked up from reference TRBV28 and TRBJ2-7, is DVKVTQSSRYLVKRTGEKVFLECVQDMDHENMFWYRQDPGLGLRLIYFSYDVKMKEKGDIPEGYSVSREKKERFSLILESASTNQTSMYLCASSLSGTGGYEQYFGPGTRLTVT.

In this sample, this clonotype turned up many times. The genes are TRBV11-2 and TRBJ2-7, with D uncertain. Germline CDR1 reads SGHAT; CDR2 reads FQNNGV. CDR3 length: 13 amino acids. The V end was cut by 3 bases, the J end by 7 bases, with 13 bases between. In DNA form, the CDR3 reads TGTGCCAGCAGCTTGTCAAGGCCACGGGAGCAGTACTTC. It yields the protein CASSLSRPREQYF.

This clonotype was counted many times. The chain combines TRBV7-9 with TRBJ2-1; TRBD2 matches 9 bases. From germline, CDR1 is SEHNR and CDR2 FQNEAQ (reference sequence). The CDR3 totals 14 residues. V was clipped by 4 bases and J by 9 bases; unmatched bases: 7. CDR3 DNA sequence: TGTGCCAGCAGCTCTGGGGCGGGAGGGCTTGAGCAGTTCTTC. The encoded protein is CASSSGAGGLEQFF.

This clonotype was observed once. Since a much larger clone is just one base distant, this may be a read error. The chain carries TRBV3-1 and TRBJ1-5, with D possibly being TRBD1 (5 bases). Germline loops: CDR1 LGHDT, CDR2 YNNKEL (reference sequence). The CDR3 loop spans 15 amino acids. Trimming stripped 1 base from V and 0 bases from J, with 7 bases between. The CDR3 region has the DNA TGTGCCAGCAGCCAAGGGGACCTTAGCAATCAGCCCCAGCATTTT. It encodes CASSQGDLSNQPQHF.

This clonotype was seen at least ten times. This chain links TRBV25-1 with TRBJ1-1; the D is unclear. Per germline, CDR1 MGHDK and CDR2 SYGVNS. CDR3 length: 15 residues. Trimming shortened V by 4 bases and J by 1 base, and 13 bases separated the two germline ends. The CDR3 DNA reads TGTGCCAGCAGTGTTCAAACACGATCGAACACTGAAGCTTTCTTT. Translation: CASSVQTRSNTEAFF.

This clonotype was found many times. The V and J genes are TRBV28 and TRBJ1-2; no clear D gene. CDR1 MDHEN and CDR2 SYDVKM come from the germline V gene. The CDR3 extends over 15 amino acids. Trimming took off 1 base at V and 0 bases at J, with 9 bases between the two ends. CDR3 in amino acids: CASSLLTRTNYGYTF. CDR3 sequence (DNA): TGTGCCAGCAGTTTATTGACCAGGACTAACTATGGCTACACCTTC.

V and J are TRBV19 and TRBJ2-2; D is unresolved. The CDR3 loop spans 15 amino acids. Germline V lookup: CDR1 LNHDA, CDR2 SQIVND (reference sequence). Trimming took off 2 bases at V and 3 bases at J, with 10 bases between the two ends. CDR3 in amino acids: CASSISRSDTGELFF. The CDR3 nucleotides are TGTGCCAGTAGTATATCCCGGTCGGACACCGGGGAGCTGTTTTTT.

This clonotype was picked up many times. This sequence joins TRBV5-1 and TRBJ2-5; 7 bases line up with TRBD2. The CDR3 length is 15 residues. With V trimmed by 0 bases and J by 5 bases, 7 bases remained unmatched. Germline CDR1 SGHRS, CDR2 YFSETQ. CDR3 coding DNA: TGCGCCAGCAGCTTGGGGTCTAGCGGCCGGGAGACCCAGTACTTC. Residues: CASSLGSSGRETQYF.

This clonotype was detected many times. The V gene is TRBV15, the J gene TRBJ1-2, with 7 nucleotides matching TRBD1. V lost 4 bases and J lost 7; bases outside the gene matches: 12. Germline V gene data show CDR1 as LNHNV and CDR2 as YYDKDF (reference sequence). The length of the CDR3 is 15 residues. In DNA form, the CDR3 reads TGTGCCACCAGCACTACAGGGGCCCTCTCCGGTGGCTACACCTTC. Translating gives CATSTTGALSGGYTF.

The chain uses TRBV2 and TRBJ2-1, with 13 bases aligning to TRBD2. The CDR3 extends over 15 amino acids. V lost 8 bases, J lost 9 bases, and 10 bases stayed unmatched. Germline CDR1 is SNHLY and CDR2 is FYNNEI. The CDR3 coding sequence is TGTGCCAGCTCACCGGGACTAGCGGGATTCGTTGAGCAGTTCTTC. Its translation is CASSPGLAGFVEQFF.

The chain couples TRBV7-9 to TRBJ2-5; 9 bases are a match to TRBD1. This CDR3 has 15 residues. The J segment lost 5 bases and the V segment lost 3 bases, leaving 7 bases of the junction unmatched. CDR1 is SEHNR and CDR2 is FQNEAQ in the germline V gene (reference sequence). Written as DNA, the CDR3 is TGTGCCAGCAGCTTCGATACAGGGGGCTCGGAGACCCAGTACTTC. As protein: CASSFDTGGSETQYF.

This clonotype was observed many times. The rearrangement links TRBV28 to TRBJ2-7; D may be TRBD1 (6 bases). The ends were cut back, 2 bases at V and 1 base at J, with 9 bases in the middle. The CDR3 sequence is 14 residues long. Germline V gene lookup returns CDR1 MDHEN and CDR2 SYDVKM. The CDR3 region has the DNA TGTGCCAGCAGTTTAGGACAGAAGTCCTACGAGCAGTACTTC. Translating gives CASSLGQKSYEQYF.

This clonotype showed up many times. The chain links TRBV29-1 to TRBJ1-5; D perhaps matches TRBD1 (5 bases). This CDR3 contains 14 residues. Germline V gives CDR1 SQVTM, CDR2 ANQGSEA. Trimming pared 6 bases from V and 0 bases from J, leaving 12 bases between. This chain's CDR3 is CSVSLTDSNQPQHF. Written as DNA, the CDR3 is TGCAGCGTGAGTTTGACAGATAGCAATCAGCCCCAGCATTTT.

This clonotype appeared a few times. The V call is TRBV3-1, the J call TRBJ2-2; D not resolved. The CDR3 is 13 amino acids. V lost 1 base to trimming and J lost 0 bases, with 0 bases between them. The germline CDR1 and CDR2 sequences are LGHDT and YNNKEL (reference sequence). CDR3 DNA sequence: TGTGCCAGCAGCCAAGCGAACACCGGGGAGCTGTTTTTT. This gives the protein CASSQANTGELFF.

This clonotype was seen at least ten times. The genes are TRBV20-1 and TRBJ2-5; 8 nucleotides line up with TRBD2. Trimming took 5 bases from V and 4 from J; bases not matched to a gene: 12. Germline assignment: CDR1 DFQATT and CDR2 SNEGSKA (reference sequence). This CDR3 is built from 15 residues. The CDR3 DNA is TGCAGTGCTCCTACCCAGCGGGAGTCTGGAGAGACCCAGTACTTC. Translating it yields CSAPTQRESGETQYF.

This clonotype was counted at least ten times. V gene TRBV20-1 combines with J gene TRBJ2-2; 13 bases map to TRBD2. The germline V gene has CDR1 DFQATT and CDR2 SNEGSKA (reference sequence). This CDR3 is built from 16 residues. V was clipped by 1 base and J by 5 bases; unmatched bases: 4. The CDR3 sequence: CSARGGTSGNTGELFF. As DNA, the CDR3 is TGCAGTGCTAGAGGGGGGACTAGCGGGAATACCGGGGAGCTGTTTTTT.

This clonotype was recorded at least ten times. The chain carries TRBV19 and TRBJ1-6; D remains unclear. Germline V gene sequence: CDR1 LNHDA, CDR2 SQIVND (reference sequence). The CDR3 loop spans 17 amino acids. Trimming shortened V by 2 bases and J by 5 bases, and 16 bases separated the two germline ends. The CDR3 here is CASSIIRTSTDNSPLHF. CDR3 nucleotides: TGTGCCAGTAGTATAATTCGGACCTCCACCGATAATTCACCCCTCCACTTT.

At least ten counts were recorded for this clonotype. The chain carries TRBV10-3 and TRBJ2-3; 8 bases align to TRBD2. The CDR3 covers 15 residues. In germline, CDR1 is ENHRY, CDR2 SYGVKD. V trimming: 3 bases; J trimming: 5 bases; junction bases outside the gene matches: 7. CDR3: CAISDRLAGVDTQYF. The CDR3 bases are TGTGCCATCAGTGATCGTCTAGCGGGTGTAGATACGCAGTATTTT.

This clonotype has at least ten counts. V gene TRBV6-8 combines with J gene TRBJ2-7; D might be TRBD2 (5 bases). In germline, CDR1 is MNHGY, CDR2 SAAAGT. V shed 4 bases and J shed 0 bases, with 10 bases lying between them. CDR3 length: 14 residues. The CDR3 region has the DNA TGTGCCAGCAGTTTTAAGCGGACCTCCTACGAGCAGTACTTC. This codes for CASSFKRTSYEQYF.